There are many counts of the clone carrying this T cell receptor (beta chain). Germline V gene sequence: CDR1 SGHRS, CDR2 YFSETQ. With V trimmed by 4 bases and J by 8 bases, 7 bases remained unmatched. The CDR3 consists of 15 residues. The data belong to a study of low-dose radiotherapy and immunotherapy resistance in tumors. Time point meaning: after trial treatment. Regarding treatment: LDRT plus nivolumab, ipilimumab, low-dose cyclophosphamide and aspirin (RACIN trial). First-strand cDNA used TRAV- and TRBV-specific primers, covering alpha and beta chains. It was with a constant-region primer and a V-primer adapter that TCRs were amplified over roughly 19 PCR cycles. From the reads, TCRdb called clonotypes with MiXCR, one entry per CDR3 protein. Counted here are roughly 90,000 distinct CDR3 sequences, under 25% occurring once; the ten biggest clones make up roughly 12%.

The sequence came from a female donor with ovarian cancer. The sample was PBMCs, taken after low-dose radiotherapy plus immunotherapy. This chain connects TRBV5-1 to TRBJ2-1, with 12 bases matching TRBD1. CDR3 loop: CASSAPGQGAHEQFF. The CDR3 DNA sequence: TGCGCCAGCAGCGCACCGGGACAGGGGGCCCATGAGCAGTTCTTC.